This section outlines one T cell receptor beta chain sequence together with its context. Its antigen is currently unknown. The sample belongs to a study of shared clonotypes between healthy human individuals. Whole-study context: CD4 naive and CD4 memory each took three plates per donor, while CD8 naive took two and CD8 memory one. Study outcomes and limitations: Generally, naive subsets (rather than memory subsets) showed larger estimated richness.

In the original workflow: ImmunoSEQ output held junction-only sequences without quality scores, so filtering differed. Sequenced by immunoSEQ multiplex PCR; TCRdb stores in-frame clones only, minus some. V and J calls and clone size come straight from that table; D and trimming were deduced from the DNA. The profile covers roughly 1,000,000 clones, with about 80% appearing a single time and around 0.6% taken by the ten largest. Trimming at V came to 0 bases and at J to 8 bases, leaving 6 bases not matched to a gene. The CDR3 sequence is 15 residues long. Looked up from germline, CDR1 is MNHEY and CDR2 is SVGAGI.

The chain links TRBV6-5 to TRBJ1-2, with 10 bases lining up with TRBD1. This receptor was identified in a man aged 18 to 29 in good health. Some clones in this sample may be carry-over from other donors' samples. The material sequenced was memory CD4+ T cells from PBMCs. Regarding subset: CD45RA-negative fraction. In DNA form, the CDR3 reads TGTGCCAGCAGTTACTCGAAGGGGACAGGGGAAGGCTACACCTTC. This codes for CASSYSKGTGEGYTF.